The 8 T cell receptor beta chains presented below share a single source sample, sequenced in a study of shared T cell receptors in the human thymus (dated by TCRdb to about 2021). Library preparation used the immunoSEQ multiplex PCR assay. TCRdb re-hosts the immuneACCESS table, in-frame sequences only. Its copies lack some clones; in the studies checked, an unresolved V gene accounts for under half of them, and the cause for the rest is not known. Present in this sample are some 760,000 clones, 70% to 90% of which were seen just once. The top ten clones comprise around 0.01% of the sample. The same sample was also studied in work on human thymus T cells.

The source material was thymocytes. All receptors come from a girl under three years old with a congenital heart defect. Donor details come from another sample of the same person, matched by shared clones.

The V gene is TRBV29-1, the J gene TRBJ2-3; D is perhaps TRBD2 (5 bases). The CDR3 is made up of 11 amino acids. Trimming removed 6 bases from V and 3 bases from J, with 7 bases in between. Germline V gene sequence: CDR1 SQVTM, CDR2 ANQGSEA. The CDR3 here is CSVGETDTQYF. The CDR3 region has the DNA TGCAGCGTCGGGGAAACAGATACGCAGTATTTT.

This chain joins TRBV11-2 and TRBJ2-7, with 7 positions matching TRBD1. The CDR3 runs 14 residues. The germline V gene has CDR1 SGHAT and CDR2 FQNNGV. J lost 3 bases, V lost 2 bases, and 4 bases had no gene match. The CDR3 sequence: CASSLPRGNYEQYF. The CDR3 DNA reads TGTGCCAGCAGCTTACCCAGGGGGAACTACGAGCAGTACTTC.

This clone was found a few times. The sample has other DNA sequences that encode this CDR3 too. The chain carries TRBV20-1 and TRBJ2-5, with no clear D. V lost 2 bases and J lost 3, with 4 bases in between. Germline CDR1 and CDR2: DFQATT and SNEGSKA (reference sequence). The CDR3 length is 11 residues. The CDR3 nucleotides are TGCAGTGCTAGACCCGAAGAGACCCAGTACTTC. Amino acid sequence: CSARPEETQYF.

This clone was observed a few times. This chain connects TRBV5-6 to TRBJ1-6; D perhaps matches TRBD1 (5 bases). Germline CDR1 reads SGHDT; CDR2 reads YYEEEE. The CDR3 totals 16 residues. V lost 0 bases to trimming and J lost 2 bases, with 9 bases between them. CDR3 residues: CASSLGGDPYNSPLHF. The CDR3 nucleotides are TGTGCCAGCAGCTTGGGGGGGGACCCCTATAATTCACCCCTCCACTTT.

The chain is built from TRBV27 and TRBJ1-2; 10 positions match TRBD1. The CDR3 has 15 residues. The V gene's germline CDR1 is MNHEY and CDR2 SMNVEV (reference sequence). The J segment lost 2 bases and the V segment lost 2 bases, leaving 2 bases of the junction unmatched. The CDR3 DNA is TGTGCCAGCAGTTTACGACAGGGGGCAAACTATGGCTACACCTTC. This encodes CASSLRQGANYGYTF.

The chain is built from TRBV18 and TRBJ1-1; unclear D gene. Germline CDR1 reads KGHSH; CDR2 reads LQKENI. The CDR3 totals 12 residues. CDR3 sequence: CAAWRENTEAFF. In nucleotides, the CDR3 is TGTGCTGCGTGGAGAGAGAACACTGAAGCTTTCTTT.

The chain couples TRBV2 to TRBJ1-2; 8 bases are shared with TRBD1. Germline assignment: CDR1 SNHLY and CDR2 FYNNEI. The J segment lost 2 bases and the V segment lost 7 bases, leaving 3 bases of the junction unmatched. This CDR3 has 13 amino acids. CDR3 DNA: TGTGCCAGCACAGGGGGCTACAACTATGGCTACACCTTC. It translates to CASTGGYNYGYTF.

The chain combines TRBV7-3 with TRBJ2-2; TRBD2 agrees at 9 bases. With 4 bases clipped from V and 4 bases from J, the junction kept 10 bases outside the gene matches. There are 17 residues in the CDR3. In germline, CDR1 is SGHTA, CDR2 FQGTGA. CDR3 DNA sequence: TGTGCCAGCAGCTCGCTTGGACTAGCGTTCGGCACCGGGGAGCTGTTTTTT. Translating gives CASSSLGLAFGTGELFF.